This T cell receptor (beta chain) was recovered during a study of regulatory T cells in long-lasting Graves disease (dated by TCRdb to the early 2020s). At the level of the whole study: Persistent Graves' disease was defined as persistently positive TSH receptor autoantibodies together with antithyroid drug treatment for over 5 years. This study used TCR sequencing and RNA sequencing of peripheral blood to compare persistent Graves' disease patients against newly diagnosed Graves' disease patients. The study was registered as a clinical trial and conducted in China. A total of around 35 samples were covered by TCR sequencing, comprising around 13 persistent and approximately 20 newly diagnosed Graves' disease patients. In the clinical cohort, patients with persistent Graves' disease had used antithyroid drugs for an average of around 9.9 years.

What the authors observed across the whole study: Peripheral blood alone was examined, since thyroid tissue, which constituted the primary lesion, could not be accessed. Sequencing and analysis were limited to the TCR beta chain. TRBV28, TRBJ1-2 and TRBJ2-5 were preferentially used in persistent disease, while TRBV20-1 and TRBJ2-1 were favored in newly diagnosed disease. The authors noted that the small sample size was a limitation that may lower accuracy. Persistent Graves' disease patients showed lower TCR Shannon entropy and fewer highly expanded clones than newly diagnosed patients, suggesting clonal expansion. More public clonotypes were shared among persistent patients (around 3,000) than among newly diagnosed patients (roughly 1,000).

This clonotype appeared many times. Its antigen specificity is not known. Per-base quality was not reported, and no clone a single base away is much larger than it. The meaning of the sample's time point label: persistent/refractory GD, antithyroid drugs over 5 years with positive TRAb. RNA was extracted from PBMCs in TRIzol for both TCR sequencing and RNA sequencing. The diagnosis of Graves' disease was made according to American Thyroid Association guidelines. Recruitment of patients was carried out at an endocrinology department in Xi'an, China. Each patient gave approximately 10 milliliters of peripheral blood, collected in an EDTA anticoagulant tube. PBMCs were isolated by Ficoll Paque Plus density gradient separation without further T cell sorting. An Agilent 2100 Bioanalyzer and agarose gel were used to check RNA quality, while a NanoDrop 2000 measured RNA concentration. The CDR3, cysteine through phenylalanine, is 15 amino acids long. Just the 45-base CDR3 DNA is kept, in frame starting at base 1. Trimming at the junction amounts to 5 bases on V and 5 bases on J, and the germline ends lie 16 bases apart. The germline V gene provides CDR1 MDHEN and CDR2 SYDVKM.

The library was made by multiplex PCR. The instrument given in TCRdb is Illumina HiSeq 4000. CDR3 regions were amplified by Arm-PCR with iRepertoire HTBI primers to construct TCR beta libraries. Before sequencing, the PCR products underwent gel purification. In the paper's pipeline: A total of fewer than 80 TRBV and some 15 TRBJ segments were identified across samples and were used for gene usage analysis of CDR3 amino acid clonotypes. COPE and FqMerger were used to merge the filtered high-quality paired reads into contigs. BLAST was used to align contigs to the IMGT TRBV, TRBD and TRBJ reference genes, and CDR3 was defined following IMGT. Any clonotype with a frequency above 0.1% was counted as a highly expanded clone. Repertoire diversity was measured by Shannon entropy, and V-J evenness by the Gini coefficient. A clonotype found in more than one individual was treated as public. The public reads were reanalyzed by TCRdb: fastp trimming at Q25, MiXCR alignment, in-frame beta chains only. Rows with one shared CDR3 protein collapse into an entry with the most common genes and DNA. The V and J calls and clone size come from TCRdb's table, not from the authors' own analysis. The sample table records approximately 440,000 distinct CDR3 sequences; 23% of these occur just once. About a quarter of the sample goes to the ten largest clones.

Sample: peripheral blood mononuclear cells (PBMCs), taken when the disease was refractory, from a patient treated with antithyroid drugs. The chain is assembled from TRBV28 and TRBJ2-1; the D segment cannot be called with confidence. The TCR comes from a female donor with Graves disease. Here the CDR3 is given as CASSPPGLRDNEQFF. The DNA is TGTGCCAGCAGTCCCCCTGGGCTACGCGACAATGAGCAGTTCTTC.